What follows are 22 T cell receptor beta chains derived from one specimen sequenced in a study of T cell changes during pregnancy in multiple sclerosis (dated by TCRdb to between 2018 and 2021). The library was prepared using the immunoSEQ multiplex PCR assay. Imported from immuneACCESS, the table was reduced by TCRdb to in-frame sequences with V and J called. These copies leave out some clones; in studies compared against another copy, an unresolved V gene accounts for under half, and the cause of the remainder is not known. The sample yields tens of thousands of clones; around 92% were counted once. Roughly 0.23% of the sample goes to the ten largest clones. The source was CD4+ T cells from peripheral blood mononuclear cells, collected in the third trimester of pregnancy. Source of these receptors: a female donor with multiple sclerosis, enrolled in a pregnancy study.

The chain is built from TRBV6-1 and TRBJ1-5; perhaps TRBD1 as D (5 bases). The germline V gene has CDR1 MNHNS and CDR2 SASEGT. V was shortened by 1 base and J by 2 bases, with 12 bases between the two germline ends. The CDR3 consists of 16 residues. The CDR3 region is CASSEVAPRGNQPQHF. CDR3 sequence (DNA): TGTGCCAGCAGTGAAGTTGCGCCCAGGGGCAATCAGCCCCAGCATTTT.

The rearrangement links TRBV2 to TRBJ1-3, with no clear D. The V gene lost 3 bases and the J gene lost 2 bases, with 5 bases spanning the gap. The CDR3 length is 13 residues. Germline values: CDR1 SNHLY, CDR2 FYNNEI. CDR3 nucleotides: TGTGCCAGCAGTGAGACTACTGGAAACACCATATATTTT. This gives the protein CASSETTGNTIYF. The whole variable domain, filled in from reference TRBV2 and TRBJ1-3, reads EPEVTQTPSHQVTQMGQEVILRCVPISNHLYFYWYRQILGQKVEFLVSFYNNEISEKSEIFDDQFSVERPDGSNFTLKIRSTKLEDSAMYFCASSETTGNTIYFGEGSWLTVV.

V and J are TRBV10-3 and TRBJ1-1, with 8 bases fitting TRBD1. Germline V gene sequence: CDR1 ENHRY, CDR2 SYGVKD. V trimming: 6 bases; J trimming: 5 bases; junction bases outside the gene matches: 5. The length of the CDR3 is 13 residues. CDR3 amino acids: CAISGQGRTEAFF. CDR3 sequence (DNA): TGTGCCATCAGCGGACAGGGTCGGACTGAAGCTTTCTTT.

The CDR3 DNA is TGTGCCAGCCTTCCGGACAGGGTCTCCTACAATGAGCAGTTCTTC. Amino acid sequence: CASLPDRVSYNEQFF. The chain has TRBV2 and TRBJ2-1, with TRBD1 matching over 8 bases. The CDR3 runs 15 residues. Germline V gives CDR1 SNHLY, CDR2 FYNNEI. V gave up 8 bases and J gave up 0 bases; unmatched junction bases: 6. Full variable domain (remainder filled in from reference TRBV2 and TRBJ2-1): EPEVTQTPSHQVTQMGQEVILRCVPISNHLYFYWYRQILGQKVEFLVSFYNNEISEKSEIFDDQFSVERPDGSNFTLKIRSTKLEDSAMYFCASLPDRVSYNEQFFGPGTRLTVL.

CDR3 amino acids: CASSIRRGSHETQYF. The CDR3 DNA sequence: TGTGCCAGTAGTATACGGCGGGGAAGTCATGAGACCCAGTACTTC. The J gene is TRBJ2-5, the V gene TRBV19, with a weak D call TRBD2 (6 bases). The CDR3 is 15 residues long. V was pared by 2 bases and J by 5 bases, with 15 bases between. The germline gives CDR1 LNHDA, CDR2 SQIVND (reference sequence).

This sequence joins TRBV27 and TRBJ2-7, with D possibly being TRBD1 (6 bases). The germline V and J ends were trimmed by 3 bases and 3 bases, with 24 bases remaining between them. CDR3 length: 18 amino acids. Germline V gene sequence: CDR1 MNHEY, CDR2 SMNVEV (reference sequence). In DNA form, the CDR3 reads TGTGCCAGCAGTTTTCGCATTGATACAGGGAAAATTGGCTACGAGCAGTACTTC. Encoded protein: CASSFRIDTGKIGYEQYF.

V gene TRBV4-1 combines with J gene TRBJ1-5; no definite D call. Between the trimmed V and J ends, which lost 0 bases and 0 bases, there was a span of 12 bases. Germline assignment: CDR1 MGHRA and CDR2 YSYEKL. There are 17 residues in the CDR3. The CDR3: CASSQEESDYSNQPQHF. Here the CDR3 DNA reads TGCGCCAGCAGCCAAGAAGAGAGCGATTATAGCAATCAGCCCCAGCATTTT.

The genes are TRBV6-1 and TRBJ2-7; 15 bases map to TRBD2. Germline V gives CDR1 MNHNS, CDR2 SASEGT. The CDR3 loop spans 16 amino acids. V lost 4 bases and J lost 2; bases outside the gene matches: 3. The CDR3 nucleotides read TGTGCCAGCAGTGGGGGGACTAGCGGGGGGACCTACGAGCAGTACTTC. It yields the protein CASSGGTSGGTYEQYF.

The chain carries TRBV5-4 and TRBJ2-7; 9 positions match TRBD2. This CDR3 contains 15 residues. Germline CDR1 SGHNT, CDR2 YYREEE (reference sequence). The J segment lost 3 bases and the V segment lost 2 bases, leaving 6 bases of the junction unmatched. In DNA, the CDR3 is TGTGCCAGCAGCTTCCAGCGGGGGGTGTACTACGAGCAGTACTTC. This sequence encodes CASSFQRGVYYEQYF. The full variable domain, in which reference TRBV5-4 and TRBJ2-7 provide the parts outside the CDR3, is ETGVTQSPTHLIKTRGQQVTLRCSSQSGHNTVSWYQQALGQGPQFIFQYYREEENGRGNFPPRFSGLQFPNYSSELNVNALELDDSALYLCASSFQRGVYYEQYFGPGTRLTVT.

This chain joins TRBV19 and TRBJ1-5; D is possibly TRBD1 (5 bases). V was cut by 5 bases and J by 5 bases, with 7 bases left in between. Germline V lookup: CDR1 LNHDA, CDR2 SQIVND (reference sequence). CDR3 length equals 12 residues. Here the CDR3 reads CASSRRDQPQHF. For the CDR3, the DNA is TGTGCCAGTAGTCGCAGGGATCAGCCCCAGCATTTT. The whole variable domain, remainder taken from reference TRBV19 and TRBJ1-5, is DGGITQSPKYLFRKEGQNVTLSCEQNLNHDAMYWYRQDPGQGLRLIYYSQIVNDFQKGDIAEGYSVSREKKESFPLTVTSAQKNPTAFYLCASSRRDQPQHFGDGTRLSIL.

The J gene is TRBJ1-3, the V gene TRBV5-8; 8 bases fit TRBD1. The ends lost 5 bases at V and 4 bases at J; junction bases unmatched: 2. This CDR3 is built from 13 residues. Germline V CDR1 and CDR2: SGHTS, YDEGEE. CDR3 sequence (DNA): TGTGCCAGCAGGACAGGGGCCGGAAACACCATATATTTT. Amino acids: CASRTGAGNTIYF.

The chain links TRBV7-2 to TRBJ1-2; D is perhaps TRBD1 (5 bases). CDR3 size: 16 residues. Germline V gives CDR1 SGHTA, CDR2 FQGNSA. Trimming cost V 1 base and J 0 bases, with 12 bases left between them. CDR3 residues: CASSLDLRQSNYGYTF. The CDR3 DNA reads TGTGCCAGCAGCTTAGACCTCCGACAGTCTAACTATGGCTACACCTTC. Using reference TRBV7-2 and TRBJ1-2 for the parts outside the CDR3, the full variable domain is GAGVSQSPSNKVTEKGKDVELRCDPISGHTALYWYRQSLGQGLEFLIYFQGNSAPDKSGLPSDRFSAERTGGSVSTLTIQRTQQEDSAVYLCASSLDLRQSNYGYTFGSGTRLTVV.

The chain couples TRBV27 to TRBJ2-5, with 9 bases lining up with TRBD1. V lost 5 bases to trimming and J lost 1 base; unmatched junction nucleotides: 8. Germline-derived CDR1 and CDR2 are MNHEY and SMNVEV (reference sequence). The length of the CDR3 is 16 residues. The DNA for the CDR3 is TGTGCCAGCAGTCCCCTGGACAGGGGAGGCCAAGAGACCCAGTACTTC. The encoded protein is CASSPLDRGGQETQYF.

The rearrangement links TRBV18 to TRBJ1-1; possible D gene TRBD1, 6 bases. Trimming shortened V by 2 bases and J by 5 bases, and 12 bases separated the two germline ends. Per the germline V gene, CDR1 is KGHSH and CDR2 is LQKENI. The CDR3 covers 14 residues. The chain's CDR3 is CASSPGRGETEAFF. CDR3 nucleotides: TGTGCCAGCTCACCAGGCAGGGGTGAGACTGAAGCTTTCTTT.

The chain carries TRBV14 and TRBJ1-1; perhaps TRBD1 as D (6 bases). The V end lost 4 bases, the J end lost 4 bases, and 10 bases lay between the germline ends. Germline V CDR1 and CDR2: SGHDN, FVKESK. The length of the CDR3 is 13 residues. The CDR3 here is CASSRQVGTEAFF. In DNA form, the CDR3 reads TGTGCCAGCAGCCGACAGGTGGGCACTGAAGCTTTCTTT.

This chain uses TRBV5-1 with TRBJ2-7, with D unclear. Germline lookup yields CDR1 SGHRS and CDR2 YFSETQ. Between the trimmed V and J ends, which lost 5 bases and 2 bases, there was a span of 17 bases. The CDR3 loop spans 15 amino acids. The CDR3 here is CASSSSPGGTYEQYF. The CDR3 DNA is TGCGCCAGCAGTTCGTCGCCGGGTGGAACCTACGAGCAGTACTTC. Full variable domain (rest looked up from reference TRBV5-1 and TRBJ2-7): KAGVTQTPRYLIKTRGQQVTLSCSPISGHRSVSWYQQTPGQGLQFLFEYFSETQRNKGNFPGRFSGRQFSNSRSEMNVSTLELGDSALYLCASSSSPGGTYEQYFGPGTRLTVT.

J is TRBJ2-1 and V is TRBV9; 10 bases match TRBD2. The CDR3 runs 15 residues. Germline-derived CDR1 and CDR2 are SGDLS and YYNGEE. Trimming at V came to 3 bases and at J to 5 bases, leaving 5 bases not matched to a gene. CDR3: CASSEGLAQNNEQFF. CDR3 nucleotide sequence: TGTGCCAGCAGCGAGGGACTAGCGCAGAACAATGAGCAGTTCTTC.

The chain links TRBV25-1 to TRBJ1-1; the match to TRBD1 covers 8 bases. V shed 8 bases and J 10 bases; nucleotides not matched to a gene: 15. Germline V gene data show CDR1 as MGHDK and CDR2 as SYGVNS. CDR3 size: 14 residues. The CDR3 nucleotides read TGTGCCAGCGGAGACAGGGGTGCACGATACCCAGCTTTCTTT. This encodes CASGDRGARYPAFF.

The V and J genes are TRBV9 and TRBJ2-3; D is unclear. The V end lost 0 bases, the J end lost 3 bases, and 8 bases lay between the germline ends. This CDR3 region has 14 residues. CDR1 is SGDLS, CDR2 YYNGEE, per germline. DNA for the CDR3: TGTGCCAGCAGCGTAGAATTAGTAACAGATACGCAGTATTTT. Protein: CASSVELVTDTQYF.

This rearrangement joins TRBV4-2 to TRBJ1-5; D may be TRBD1 (6 bases). V was pared by 3 bases and J by 0 bases, with 12 bases between. CDR3 size: 16 residues. Germline-derived CDR1 and CDR2 are LGHNA and YNFKEQ. The CDR3 sequence: CASSQTGQYSNQPQHF. CDR3 in DNA: TGTGCCAGCAGCCAGACTGGACAGTATAGCAATCAGCCCCAGCATTTT.

J is TRBJ2-1 and V is TRBV6-1, with 9 positions matching TRBD2. Germline CDR1 MNHNS, CDR2 SASEGT. The CDR3 has 14 amino acids. J lost 7 bases, V lost 3 bases, and 4 bases had no gene match. The DNA for the CDR3 is TGTGCCAGCAGTGATGCGGGAGGGAATAATGAGCAGTTCTTC. Its protein product is CASSDAGGNNEQFF.

V usage is TRBV5-4 and J usage is TRBJ2-3; 8 positions match TRBD2. V lost 0 bases to trimming and J lost 3 bases; unmatched junction nucleotides: 3. The length of the CDR3 is 15 residues. Per germline, CDR1 SGHNT and CDR2 YYREEE (reference sequence). CDR3 nucleotide sequence: TGTGCCAGCAGCTTGGCGGGAGGGAGAACAGATACGCAGTATTTT. Translated, it gives CASSLAGGRTDTQYF.